Below, one T cell receptor beta chain is given with its context. The antigen remains unidentified. The germline V gene has CDR1 LGHDT and CDR2 YNNKEL (reference sequence). This CDR3 contains 14 residues. Trimming took off 4 bases at V and 2 bases at J, with 11 bases between the two ends. Sequencing was performed with immunoSEQ multiplex PCR; in TCRdb, only in-frame clones are kept and a portion is missing. The profile shows 35,000 or so clones, around 78% of them singletons. The data derive from a study of T cells in tumors after PD-1 blockade. Study context: Prior checkpoint blockade, systemic immunosuppressant use, or anti-cancer therapy within 4 weeks excluded patients. A subset received ongoing vismodegib 150 mg daily alongside anti-PD-1 therapy. Mean per blood sample: about 110,000 templates (roughly 22,000-257,772), around 34,000 unique clonotypes. Overall study findings and caveats: Some novel exhausted tumor clones appeared in pre-treatment blood, suggesting peripheral recruitment.

V is TRBV3-1 (or the pseudogene TRBV3-2) and J is TRBJ1-1; the D gene is possibly TRBD1 (5 bases). This material consisted of PBMCs, taken before anti-PD-1 treatment. This receptor was obtained from a human donor with basal cell carcinoma. The DNA of the CDR3 is TGTGCCAGCAGCCGGGCGGGGCGAAACACTGAAGCTTTCTTT. Residues: CASSRAGRNTEAFF.